A single TCR beta chain is shown here with its context. In the study's own analysis: Scientists estimated how many nucleated cells there were by amplifying reference gene primers. Produced via immunoSEQ multiplex PCR; TCRdb's table is partial and in-frame only. For V, J and clone size, that table is used; D and trimming come from the DNA. The data contain about 250,000 clones, 88% of them singletons. This record comes from a study of blood T cell repertoires in COVID-19. Turning to the study itself: T cells, B-cell-depleted T cells, or PBMCs provided the cDNA or gDNA that served as material.

The ends lost 4 bases at V and 6 bases at J; junction bases unmatched: 10. The CDR3 has 16 residues. Germline CDR1 is LNHDA and CDR2 is SQIVND (reference sequence). This receptor was identified in a young woman with acute or convalescent COVID-19. Sequenced sample: peripheral blood. The chain combines TRBV19 with TRBJ2-7; 12 nucleotides align to TRBD1. In nucleotides, the CDR3 is TGTGCCAGTAGTAGCCGGGACAGGGGGCGAGTCGGCGAGCAGTACTTC. Translated, it gives CASSSRDRGRVGEQYF. The full variable domain, with the rest looked up from reference TRBV19 and TRBJ2-7, is DGGITQSPKYLFRKEGQNVTLSCEQNLNHDAMYWYRQDPGQGLRLIYYSQIVNDFQKGDIAEGYSVSREKKESFPLTVTSAQKNPTAFYLCASSSRDRGRVGEQYFGPGTRLTVT.